This T cell receptor (beta chain) was sequenced for a study of regulatory T cells in long-lasting Graves disease. V was pared by 10 bases and J by 5 bases, with 17 bases of the junction left unmatched. The CDR3 spans 16 residues. Germline assignment: CDR1 SEHNR and CDR2 FQNEAQ (reference sequence). Investigators prepared the TCR beta libraries by applying iRepertoire HTBI primers and Arm-PCR of CDR3 regions. TCRdb fed the multiplex PCR reads into MiXCR, producing one record per CDR3 protein. The sample yields about 470,000 distinct CDR3 sequences, under 25% seen once. Time point here: persistent/refractory GD, antithyroid drugs over 5 years with positive TRAb. Extracted RNA from PBMCs served as the source of the TCR library. A word on this clonotype: A read error may explain this, as a much larger clone is one base away.

Sequencing was performed on peripheral blood mononuclear cells (PBMCs), taken when the disease was refractory, from a patient treated with antithyroid drugs. This TCR was recovered from a female donor with Graves disease. This chain uses TRBV7-9 with TRBJ2-7; TRBD2 agrees at 10 bases. The CDR3, as DNA: TGTGCCATCACCACAGGTAGCGGGAGGTCGTCCAACGAGCAGTACTTC. Translated: CAITTGSGRSSNEQYF.